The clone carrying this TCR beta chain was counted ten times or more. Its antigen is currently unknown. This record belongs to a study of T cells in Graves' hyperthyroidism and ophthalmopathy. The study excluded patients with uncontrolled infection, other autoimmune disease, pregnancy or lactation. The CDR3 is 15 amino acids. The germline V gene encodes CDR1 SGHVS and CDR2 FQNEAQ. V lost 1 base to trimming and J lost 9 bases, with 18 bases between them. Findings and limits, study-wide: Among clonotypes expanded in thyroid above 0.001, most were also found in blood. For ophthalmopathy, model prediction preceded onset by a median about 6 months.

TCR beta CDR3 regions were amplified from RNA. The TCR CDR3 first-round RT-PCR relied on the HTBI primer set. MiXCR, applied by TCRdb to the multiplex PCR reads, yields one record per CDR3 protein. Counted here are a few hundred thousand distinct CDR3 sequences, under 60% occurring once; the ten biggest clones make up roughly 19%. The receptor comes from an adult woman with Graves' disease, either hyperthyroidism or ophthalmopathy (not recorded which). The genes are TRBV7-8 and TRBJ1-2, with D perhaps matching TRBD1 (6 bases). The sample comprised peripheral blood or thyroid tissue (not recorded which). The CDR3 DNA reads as TGTGCCAGCAGCTTAGATCCCACCTTCGGACAGAGCTACACCTTC. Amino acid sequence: CASSLDPTFGQSYTF.